This entry lists 21 T cell receptor beta chains sequenced from one sample in a study of control samples from healthy donors and cancer patients. The repertoire was sequenced with immunoSEQ multiplex PCR; TCRdb's copy has only in-frame clones and lacks some. The sample consists of about 110,000 clones, 80% to 90% of them appearing once. Specimen: blood. The receptors were sampled from a woman between 50 and 59 years old in good health.

The chain recombines TRBV4-3 with TRBJ2-1; 14 bases match TRBD2. The CDR3 loop spans 19 amino acids. CDR1 and CDR2 from the germline V gene are LGHNA and YSLEER. J lost 10 bases, V lost 0 bases, and 14 bases had no gene match. CDR3: CASSQDRRLAGGPAGEQFF. The DNA of the CDR3 is TGCGCCAGCAGCCAAGACCGCCGACTAGCGGGAGGGCCTGCTGGCGAGCAGTTCTTC.

The chain has TRBV29-1 and TRBJ2-5; either TRBD1 or TRBD2 may fit D (5 bases each). V dropped 2 bases and J dropped 7 bases, with 20 bases sitting between them. The CDR3 covers 15 residues. Germline lookup yields CDR1 SQVTM and CDR2 ANQGSEA. The CDR3 is CSVEKAINARGTQYF. Here the CDR3 DNA reads TGCAGCGTTGAAAAAGCCATAAACGCGAGGGGGACCCAGTACTTC.

This chain joins TRBV2 and TRBJ2-1; TRBD1 matches at 8 bases. J lost 6 bases, V lost 2 bases, and 9 bases had no gene match. CDR1 and CDR2 from the germline V gene are SNHLY and FYNNEI. The CDR3 consists of 16 residues. The CDR3 loop is CASSELDRAVGNEQFF. CDR3 nucleotide sequence: TGTGCCAGCAGTGAATTGGACAGGGCAGTTGGCAATGAGCAGTTCTTC.

The V gene is TRBV28, the J gene TRBJ2-3, with D unresolved. Looked up from germline, CDR1 is MDHEN and CDR2 is SYDVKM. V shed 2 bases and J shed 4 bases, with 13 bases lying between them. CDR3 length: 15 amino acids. The CDR3 reads CASSLQQYPADTQYF. The CDR3 nucleotides are TGTGCCAGCAGTTTACAACAGTACCCCGCAGATACGCAGTATTTT.

The V and J genes are TRBV2 and TRBJ2-5; no definite D call. V was trimmed by 5 bases and J by 5 bases, leaving 3 bases between them. The germline gives CDR1 SNHLY, CDR2 FYNNEI. This CDR3 contains 10 residues. CDR3 region: CASSLETQYF. The DNA of the CDR3 is TGTGCCAGCAGTCTGGAGACCCAGTACTTC.

The gene calls are TRBV7-9 and TRBJ1-2; D gene uncertain. The V gene lost 0 bases and the J gene lost 8 bases, with 13 bases spanning the gap. The CDR3 is made up of 14 amino acids. The germline CDR1 and CDR2 sequences are SEHNR and FQNEAQ (reference sequence). CDR3 residues: CASSLATGFYGYTF. CDR3 coding DNA: TGTGCCAGCAGCTTAGCTACGGGCTTCTACGGCTACACCTTC.

The sample holds one count of this clone. V usage is TRBV6-2 or TRBV6-3 and J usage is TRBJ1-2, with D hard to call. The CDR3 is 13 amino acids. The V gene's germline CDR1 is MNHEY and CDR2 SVGEGT. V lost 6 bases and J 7 bases, leaving 15 bases between the germline ends. The CDR3 region has the DNA TGTGCCAGCAGCTCCACCCGACATGCTGGCTACACCTTC. This encodes CASSSTRHAGYTF.

A single count supports this clone. The genes are TRBV15 and TRBJ1-1, with D perhaps TRBD1 (6 bases). The germline V and J ends were trimmed by 1 base and 4 bases, with 13 bases remaining between them. Per germline, CDR1 LNHNV and CDR2 YYDKDF (reference sequence). The CDR3 is made up of 15 amino acids. This chain's CDR3 is CATSRAFGGRTEAFF. The CDR3 nucleotides read TGTGCCACCAGCAGAGCGTTTGGGGGGCGCACTGAAGCTTTCTTT. The full variable domain, its missing parts supplied by reference TRBV15 and TRBJ1-1, is DAMVIQNPRYQVTQFGKPVTLSCSQTLNHNVMYWYQQKSSQAPKLLFHYYDKDFNNEADTPDNFQSRRPNTSFCFLDIRSPGLGDTAMYLCATSRAFGGRTEAFFGQGTRLTVV.

The V call is TRBV7-9, the J call TRBJ2-7, with a possible D match to TRBD2 (6 bases). The CDR3 contains 15 residues. V shed 6 bases and J shed 2 bases, with 17 bases lying between them. CDR1 and CDR2 from the germline V gene are SEHNR and FQNEAQ (reference sequence). CDR3 in amino acids: CASSPRTGEAYEQYV. As DNA, the CDR3 is TGTGCCAGCAGTCCTCGGACCGGGGAGGCCTACGAGCAGTACGTC.

V and J are TRBV6-5 and TRBJ2-2; 7 bases align to TRBD1. J was trimmed by 5 bases and V by 3 bases; bases with no gene match: 6. This CDR3 has 15 residues. CDR1 is MNHEY and CDR2 is SVGAGI in the germline V gene. The CDR3 DNA reads as TGTGCCAGCAGTTATCAGATACAGGGGACCGGGGAGCTGTTTTTT. Translation gives CASSYQIQGTGELFF.

The chain carries TRBV18 and TRBJ2-2; 8 bases fit TRBD1. Germline-derived CDR1 and CDR2 are KGHSH and LQKENI. Trimming removed 5 bases from V and 4 bases from J; junction bases left unmatched: 6. There are 15 residues in the CDR3. CDR3 protein: CASSARGLGTGELFF. Here the CDR3 DNA reads TGTGCCAGCTCAGCCAGGGGGCTCGGCACCGGGGAGCTGTTTTTT.

V gene TRBV3-1 (or the pseudogene TRBV3-2) combines with J gene TRBJ1-2; no reliable D call. V dropped 0 bases and J dropped 4 bases, with 9 bases sitting between them. CDR1 and CDR2 (germline): LGHDT, YNNKEL (reference sequence). The CDR3 contains 14 residues. CDR3 DNA sequence: TGTGCCAGCAGCCAAGATCGGCATTTCTATGGCTACACCTTC. It yields the protein CASSQDRHFYGYTF.

The rearrangement links TRBV7-3 to TRBJ2-3; a possible D gene is TRBD1 (6 bases). V was trimmed by 0 bases and J by 5 bases, leaving 18 bases between them. The CDR3 totals 17 residues. Germline CDR1 reads SGHTA; CDR2 reads FQGTGA. The CDR3 DNA follows: TGTGCCAGCAGCTTAACAGGGGGAGCGAGGAAAGGAGATACGCAGTATTTT. The encoded protein is CASSLTGGARKGDTQYF.

As for this clone: Distinct nucleotide sequences in the sample also encode this CDR3. The chain recombines TRBV5-1 with TRBJ1-5; TRBD1 matches at 11 bases. Trimming removed 0 bases from V and 6 bases from J; junction bases left unmatched: 2. Germline CDR1 is SGHRS and CDR2 is YFSETQ. CDR3 length equals 15 residues. As DNA, the CDR3 is TGCGCCAGCAGCTTGGAGGGACAGGGGGGTCAGCCCCAGCATTTT. Translated, it gives CASSLEGQGGQPQHF.

The chain links TRBV6-6 to TRBJ2-1; 8 nucleotides match TRBD2. The junction had 8 bases not matched to a gene; V was cut back by 6 bases and J by 7 bases. CDR3 length equals 14 residues. Germline V gene lookup returns CDR1 MNHNY and CDR2 SVGAGI (reference sequence). The CDR3 is CASRPPGGQNEQFF. CDR3 coding DNA: TGTGCCAGCAGACCACCGGGGGGGCAGAATGAGCAGTTCTTC.

The rearrangement links TRBV24-1 to TRBJ2-2, with D unresolved. Germline V gives CDR1 KGHDR, CDR2 SFDVKD. This CDR3 is 11 amino acids long. Trimming pared 7 bases from V and 6 bases from J, leaving 5 bases between. The CDR3 here is CATRLAGELFF. The DNA of the CDR3 is TGTGCCACCAGGTTGGCCGGGGAGCTGTTTTTT.

J is TRBJ1-1 and V is TRBV7-9; TRBD1 might be the D (5 bases). The CDR3 contains 17 residues. The germline CDR1 and CDR2 sequences are SEHNR and FQNEAQ (reference sequence). V gave up 2 bases and J gave up 0 bases, with 16 bases separating them. The CDR3 reads CASSLSGSGAMNTEAFF. The CDR3 DNA is TGTGCCAGCAGCTTATCAGGGAGCGGGGCGATGAACACTGAAGCTTTCTTT.

V gene TRBV6-4 combines with J gene TRBJ2-1; unclear D gene. Trimming stripped 6 bases from V and 5 bases from J, with 11 bases between. This CDR3 spans 13 amino acids. CDR1 and CDR2 from the germline V gene are MRHNA and SNTAGT. The chain's CDR3 is CASRPNTNNEQFF. In DNA form, the CDR3 reads TGTGCCAGCAGGCCCAATACGAACAATGAGCAGTTCTTC.

The V gene is TRBV19, the J gene TRBJ1-3; D not certain. CDR1 and CDR2 from the germline V gene are LNHDA and SQIVND (reference sequence). CDR3 length equals 16 residues. V was clipped by 3 bases and J by 0 bases, with 12 bases between them. The CDR3 sequence: CASSIEDVSSGNTIYF. In DNA form, the CDR3 reads TGTGCCAGTAGTATCGAGGACGTATCCTCTGGAAACACCATATATTTT.

This chain uses TRBV4-3 with TRBJ2-3, with 8 positions matching TRBD2. Germline V gives CDR1 LGHNA, CDR2 YSLEER. This CDR3 is built from 17 residues. After removal of 1 base from V and 5 bases from J, the junction contained 11 bases not matched to a gene. The CDR3 DNA follows: TGCGCCAGCAGCCAAGTTGCGCAAGCGGGAGAACTAGATACGCAGTATTTT. Translated: CASSQVAQAGELDTQYF.

Regarding this clone: The sample has other DNA sequences that encode this CDR3 too. The V and J genes are TRBV9 and TRBJ2-3; D gene uncertain. Germline-derived CDR1 and CDR2 are SGDLS and YYNGEE. The V end lost 2 bases, the J end lost 1 base, and 5 bases lay between the germline ends. This CDR3 has 13 amino acids. CDR3 nucleotides: TGTGCCAGCAGCGTCGTCGGCACAGATACGCAGTATTTT. It codes for CASSVVGTDTQYF.